This TCR beta chain emerged from a study of molecular identifiers for immune sequencing clone quantification. TCRdb ran MiXCR on the PCR reads and lists one entry per CDR3 protein. The table has some 650,000 distinct CDR3 sequences, around 20% seen once; the top ten hold approximately 0.9%. This clonotype was found many times. The V gene's germline CDR1 is MNHEY and CDR2 SMNVEV (reference sequence). With 2 bases removed from V and 2 bases from J, the gap between germline ends came to 6 bases. This CDR3 comprises 13 residues. The gene calls are TRBV27 and TRBJ1-2; perhaps TRBD1 as D (5 bases). The sequence derives from a human donor in good health. Some libraries in this study had Jurkat cell RNA spiked in. The sample consisted of naive CD8+ T cells from blood, with Jurkat cell RNA spiked in. The sample's subset: FACS-sorted CD8+CD4-CCR7+CD45RA+ naive T cells. The CDR3 protein is CASSLRQNYGYTF. DNA for the CDR3: TGTGCCAGCAGTTTACGACAGAACTATGGCTACACCTTC.